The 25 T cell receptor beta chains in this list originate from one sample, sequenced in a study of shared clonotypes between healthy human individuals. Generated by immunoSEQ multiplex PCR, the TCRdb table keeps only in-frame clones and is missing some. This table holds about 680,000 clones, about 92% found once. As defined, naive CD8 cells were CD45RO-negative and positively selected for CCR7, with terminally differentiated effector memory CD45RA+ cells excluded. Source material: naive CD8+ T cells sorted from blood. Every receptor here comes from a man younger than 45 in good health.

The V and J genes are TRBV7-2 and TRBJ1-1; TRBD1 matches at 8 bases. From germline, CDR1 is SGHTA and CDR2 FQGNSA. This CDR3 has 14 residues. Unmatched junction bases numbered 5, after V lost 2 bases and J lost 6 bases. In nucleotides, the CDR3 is TGTGCCAGCAGCTTAAGACAGGGGTTCGCTGAAGCTTTCTTT. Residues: CASSLRQGFAEAFF.

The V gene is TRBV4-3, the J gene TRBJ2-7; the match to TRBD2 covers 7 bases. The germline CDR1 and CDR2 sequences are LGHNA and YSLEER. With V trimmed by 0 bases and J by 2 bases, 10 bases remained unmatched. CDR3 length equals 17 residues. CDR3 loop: CASSQDVTGLGPYEQYF. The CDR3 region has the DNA TGCGCCAGCAGCCAAGATGTTACCGGACTAGGACCCTACGAGCAGTACTTC.

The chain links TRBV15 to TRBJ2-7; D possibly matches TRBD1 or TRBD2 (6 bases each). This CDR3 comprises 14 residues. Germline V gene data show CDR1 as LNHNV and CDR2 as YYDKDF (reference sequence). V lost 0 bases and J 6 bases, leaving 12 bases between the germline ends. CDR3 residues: CATSRDKGGGEQYF. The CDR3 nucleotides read TGTGCCACCAGCAGAGATAAGGGGGGTGGCGAGCAGTACTTC.

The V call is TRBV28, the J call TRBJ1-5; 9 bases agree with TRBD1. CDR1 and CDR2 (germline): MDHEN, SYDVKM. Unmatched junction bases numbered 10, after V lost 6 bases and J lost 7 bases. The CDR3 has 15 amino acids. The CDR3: CASRLQGAPGQPQHF. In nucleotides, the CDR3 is TGTGCCAGCAGACTACAGGGGGCGCCGGGGCAGCCCCAGCATTTT.

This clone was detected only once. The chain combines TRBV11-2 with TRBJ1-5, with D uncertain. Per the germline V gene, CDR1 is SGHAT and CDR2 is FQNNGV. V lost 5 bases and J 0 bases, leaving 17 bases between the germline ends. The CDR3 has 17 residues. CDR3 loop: CASSRGLGDYSNQPQHF. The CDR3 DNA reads TGTGCCAGCAGCCGAGGTCTTGGCGATTATAGCAATCAGCCCCAGCATTTT.

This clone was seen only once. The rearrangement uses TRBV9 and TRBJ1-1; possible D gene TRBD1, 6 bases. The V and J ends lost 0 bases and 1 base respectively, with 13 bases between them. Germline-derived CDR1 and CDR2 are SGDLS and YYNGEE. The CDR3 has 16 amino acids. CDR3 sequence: CASSVGRGLSNTEAFF. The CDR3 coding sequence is TGTGCCAGCAGCGTAGGCAGGGGTCTCTCGAACACTGAAGCTTTCTTT.

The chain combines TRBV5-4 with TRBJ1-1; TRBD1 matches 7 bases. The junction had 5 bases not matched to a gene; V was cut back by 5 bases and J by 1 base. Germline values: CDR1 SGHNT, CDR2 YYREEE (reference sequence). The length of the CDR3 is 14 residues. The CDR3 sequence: CASRSGTANTEAFF. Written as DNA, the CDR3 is TGTGCCAGCAGATCCGGGACAGCGAACACTGAAGCTTTCTTT. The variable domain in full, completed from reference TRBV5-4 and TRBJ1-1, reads ETGVTQSPTHLIKTRGQQVTLRCSSQSGHNTVSWYQQALGQGPQFIFQYYREEENGRGNFPPRFSGLQFPNYSSELNVNALELDDSALYLCASRSGTANTEAFFGQGTRLTVV.

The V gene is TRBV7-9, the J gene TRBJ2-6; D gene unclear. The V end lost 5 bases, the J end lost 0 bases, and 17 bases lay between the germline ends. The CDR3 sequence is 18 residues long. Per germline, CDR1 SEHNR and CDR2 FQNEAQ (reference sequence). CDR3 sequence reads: CASSPKSGPLSGANVLTF. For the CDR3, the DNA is TGTGCCAGCAGCCCCAAATCGGGCCCCCTCTCTGGGGCCAACGTCCTGACTTTC.

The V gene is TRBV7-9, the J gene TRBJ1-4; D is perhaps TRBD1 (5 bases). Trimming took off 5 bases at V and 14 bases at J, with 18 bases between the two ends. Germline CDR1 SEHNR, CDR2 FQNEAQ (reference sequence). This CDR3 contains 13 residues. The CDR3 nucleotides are TGTGCCAGCAGCCAGGGACTACTAGGAAGGCTGTTTTTT. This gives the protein CASSQGLLGRLFF.

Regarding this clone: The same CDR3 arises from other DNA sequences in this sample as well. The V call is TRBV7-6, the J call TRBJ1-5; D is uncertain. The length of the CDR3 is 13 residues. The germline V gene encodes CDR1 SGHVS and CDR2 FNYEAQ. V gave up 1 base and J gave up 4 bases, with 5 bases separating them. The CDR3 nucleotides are TGTGCCAGCAGCTTAGGGGTAAATCAGCCCCAGCATTTT. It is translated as CASSLGVNQPQHF.

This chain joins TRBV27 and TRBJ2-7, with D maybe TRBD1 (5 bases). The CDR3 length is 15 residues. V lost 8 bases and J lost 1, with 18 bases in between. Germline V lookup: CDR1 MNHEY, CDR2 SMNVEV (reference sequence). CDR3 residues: CASSPQTRVSYEQYF. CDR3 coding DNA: TGTGCCAGCTCCCCCCAAACCAGGGTATCCTACGAGCAGTACTTC.

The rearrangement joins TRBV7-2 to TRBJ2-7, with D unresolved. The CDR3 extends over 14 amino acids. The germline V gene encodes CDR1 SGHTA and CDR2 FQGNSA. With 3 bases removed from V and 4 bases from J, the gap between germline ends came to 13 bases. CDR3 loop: CASSFVGWSYEQYF. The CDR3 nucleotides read TGTGCCAGCAGCTTCGTGGGGTGGTCGTACGAGCAGTACTTC.

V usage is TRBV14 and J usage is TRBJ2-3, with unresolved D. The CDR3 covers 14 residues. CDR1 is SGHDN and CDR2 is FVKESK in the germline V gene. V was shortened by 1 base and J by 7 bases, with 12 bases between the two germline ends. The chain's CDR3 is CASSQGGIAYTQYF. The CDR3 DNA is TGTGCCAGCAGCCAAGGTGGAATAGCTTATACGCAGTATTTT.

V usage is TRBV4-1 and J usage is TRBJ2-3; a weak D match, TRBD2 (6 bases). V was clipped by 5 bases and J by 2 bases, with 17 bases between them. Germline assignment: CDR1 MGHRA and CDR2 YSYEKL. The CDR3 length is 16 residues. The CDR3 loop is CASSGAGTRFTDTQYF. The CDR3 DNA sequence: TGCGCCAGCAGCGGTGCCGGGACTCGGTTCACAGATACGCAGTATTTT.

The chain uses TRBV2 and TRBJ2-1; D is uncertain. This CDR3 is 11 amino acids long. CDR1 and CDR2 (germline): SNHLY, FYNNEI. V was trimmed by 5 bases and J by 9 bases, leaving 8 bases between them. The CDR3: CASSISGEQFF. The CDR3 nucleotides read TGTGCCAGCAGTATTTCGGGTGAGCAGTTCTTC.

The CDR3 protein is CASSEALGAFGQPQHF. CDR3 coding DNA: TGTGCCAGCAGTGAAGCGTTGGGGGCTTTCGGTCAGCCCCAGCATTTT. The gene calls are TRBV6-1 and TRBJ1-5; TRBD1 might be the D (6 bases). The CDR3 loop spans 16 amino acids. V shed 0 bases and J shed 6 bases, with 15 bases lying between them. CDR1 is MNHNS and CDR2 is SASEGT in the germline V gene.

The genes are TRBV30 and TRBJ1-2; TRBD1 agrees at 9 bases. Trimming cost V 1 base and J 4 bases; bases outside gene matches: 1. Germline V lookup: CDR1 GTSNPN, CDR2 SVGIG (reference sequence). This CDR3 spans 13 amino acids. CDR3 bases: TGTGCCTGGAGTGGGGGACAGGGCTATGGCTACACCTTC. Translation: CAWSGGQGYGYTF.

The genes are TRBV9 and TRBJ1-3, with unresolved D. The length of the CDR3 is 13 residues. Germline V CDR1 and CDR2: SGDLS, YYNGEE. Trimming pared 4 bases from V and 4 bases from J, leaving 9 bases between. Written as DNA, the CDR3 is TGTGCCAGCAGCCCCGAAATCGGAAACACCATATATTTT. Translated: CASSPEIGNTIYF.

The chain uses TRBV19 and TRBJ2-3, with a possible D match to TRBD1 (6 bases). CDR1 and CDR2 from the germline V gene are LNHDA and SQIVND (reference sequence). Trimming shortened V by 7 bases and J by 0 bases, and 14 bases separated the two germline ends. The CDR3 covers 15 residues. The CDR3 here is CASTQGSSSTDTQYF. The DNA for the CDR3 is TGTGCCAGTACTCAGGGGAGTTCGAGCACAGATACGCAGTATTTT.

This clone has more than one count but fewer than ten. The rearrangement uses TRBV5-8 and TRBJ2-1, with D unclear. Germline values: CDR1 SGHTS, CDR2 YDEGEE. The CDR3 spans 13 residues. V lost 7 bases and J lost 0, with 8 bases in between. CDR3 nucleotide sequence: TGTGCCAGCTTATTGCACTCCTACAATGAGCAGTTCTTC. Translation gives CASLLHSYNEQFF. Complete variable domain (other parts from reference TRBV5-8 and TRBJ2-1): EAGVTQSPTHLIKTRGQQATLRCSPISGHTSVYWYQQALGLGLQFLLWYDEGEERNRGNFPPRFSGRQFPNYSSELNVNALELEDSALYLCASLLHSYNEQFFGPGTRLTVL.

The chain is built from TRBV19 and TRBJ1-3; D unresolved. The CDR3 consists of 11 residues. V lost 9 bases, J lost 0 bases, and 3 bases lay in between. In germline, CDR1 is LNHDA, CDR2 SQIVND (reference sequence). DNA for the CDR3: TGTGCCAGCGTCTCTGGAAACACCATATATTTT. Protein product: CASVSGNTIYF.

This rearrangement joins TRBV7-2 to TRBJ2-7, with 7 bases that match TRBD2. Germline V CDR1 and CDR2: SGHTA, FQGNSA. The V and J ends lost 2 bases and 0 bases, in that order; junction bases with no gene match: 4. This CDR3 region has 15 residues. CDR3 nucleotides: TGTGCCAGCAGCTTAATGGGCGGGGGCTCCTACGAGCAGTACTTC. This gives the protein CASSLMGGGSYEQYF.

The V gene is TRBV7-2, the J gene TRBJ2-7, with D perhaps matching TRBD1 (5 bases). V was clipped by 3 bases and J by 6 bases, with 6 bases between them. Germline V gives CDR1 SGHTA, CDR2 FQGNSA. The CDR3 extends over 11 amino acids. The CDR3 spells CASSLGLEQYF. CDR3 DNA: TGTGCCAGCAGCTTGGGGCTCGAGCAGTACTTC.

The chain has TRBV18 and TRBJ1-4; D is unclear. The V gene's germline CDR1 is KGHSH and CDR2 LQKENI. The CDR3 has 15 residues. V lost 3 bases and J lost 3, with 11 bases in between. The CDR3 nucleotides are TGTGCCAGCTCACCTAAGGGAATAGCTAATGAAAAACTGTTTTTT. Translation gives CASSPKGIANEKLFF.

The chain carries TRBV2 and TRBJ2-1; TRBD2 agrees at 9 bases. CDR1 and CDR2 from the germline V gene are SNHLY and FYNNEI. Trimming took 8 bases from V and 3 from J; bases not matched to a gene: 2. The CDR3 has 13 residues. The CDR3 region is CASLAGDYNEQFF. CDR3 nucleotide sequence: TGTGCCAGCTTAGCGGGAGACTACAATGAGCAGTTCTTC.